This T cell receptor (beta chain) was profiled in a study of radiation and T cells in renal cell carcinoma. Germline assignment: CDR1 MGHRA and CDR2 YSYEKL. This CDR3 is 19 amino acids long. The V and J ends lost 0 bases and 0 bases, in that order; junction bases with no gene match: 9. As to time point: blood 4 weeks post-SBRT, at nephrectomy. This sample's treatment: 15 Gy SBRT to primary tumor, nephrectomy 4 weeks later. Sequenced by immunoSEQ multiplex PCR; TCRdb stores in-frame clones only, minus some. Of approximately 85,000 clones in the sample, roughly nine tenths were seen once. This clone was seen once.

This clonotype was sampled from a woman in her 70s with renal cell carcinoma. The source material was blood, sampled from a patient whose treatment included radiotherapy and nephrectomy. The chain employs TRBV4-1 and TRBJ1-4, with 8 nucleotides matching TRBD1. In DNA form, the CDR3 reads TGCGCCAGCAGCCAAGACCCAGGGGGCACAGGGGCAACTAATGAAAAACTGTTTTTT. Its translation is CASSQDPGGTGATNEKLFF.